These 28 T cell receptor beta chains were sequenced from one sample in a study of T-cell reconstitution after alpha-beta-depleted transplantation in children (dated by TCRdb to about 2016). The sample's treatment or condition label, decoded: allogeneic hematopoietic cell transplantation with graft depleted of TCRalphabeta T cells and CD19 B cells. Receptors were amplified or captured by PCR. Sequencing was carried out with an Illumina HiSeq 2500. TCR libraries were prepared with molecular barcoding, using unique molecular identifiers to normalize TCRbeta repertoire quantification. TCRdb cleaned the public reads at Q25 with fastp, built clones with MiXCR and kept in-frame beta chains. Every distinct CDR3 protein forms one entry, paired with its most common genes and DNA. Across this sample there are around 210,000 distinct CDR3 sequences, with roughly 6.6% seen only once. Jointly, the top ten make up about 5.9% of the sample.

Sequencing used PBMCs, obtained before TCRalphabeta/CD19-depleted stem cell transplant. The receptor set was obtained from a boy aged 2 to 9 with acute lymphoblastic leukemia, due to receive a stem cell transplant.

In this sample, this clonotype turned up many times. The gene calls are TRBV10-3 and TRBJ2-1, with 12 bases lining up with TRBD2. J was trimmed by 4 bases and V by 3 bases; bases with no gene match: 4. This CDR3 has 16 amino acids. CDR1 ENHRY and CDR2 SYGVKD come from the germline V gene. CDR3 amino acids: CAISDPLAGGYNEQFF. The CDR3 DNA reads TGTGCCATCAGTGACCCTCTAGCGGGAGGGTACAATGAGCAGTTCTTC.

This clonotype came up a few times. The V gene is TRBV11-2, the J gene TRBJ1-1; D is perhaps TRBD1 (5 bases). From germline, CDR1 is SGHAT and CDR2 FQNNGV. This CDR3 has 15 amino acids. V gave up 1 base and J gave up 0 bases, with 9 bases separating them. The CDR3 here is CASSLVGEMNTEAFF. Here the CDR3 DNA reads TGTGCCAGCAGCTTAGTAGGGGAGATGAACACTGAAGCTTTCTTT. Combining the CDR3 with reference TRBV11-2 and TRBJ1-1 gives the whole variable domain EAGVAQSPRYKIIEKRQSVAFWCNPISGHATLYWYQQILGQGPKLLIQFQNNGVVDDSQLPKDRFSAERLKGVDSTLKIQPAKLEDSAVYLCASSLVGEMNTEAFFGQGTRLTVV.

The rearrangement links TRBV12-1 to TRBJ2-7; the D call TRBD1 from the table was never checked on the DNA. TRBV12-1 is given as a pseudogene. This CDR3 is 13 amino acids long. Written as DNA, the CDR3 is TGTGCCAGCAGCCCCGGGCCGGCCGATGGGCAGTACTTC. Translation: CASSPGPADGQYF.

This clonotype was found once. The genes are TRBV12-3 or TRBV12-4 and TRBJ2-1, with D possibly being TRBD1 (6 bases). V was cut by 10 bases and J by 7 bases, with 14 bases left in between. This CDR3 region has 12 residues. CDR3 nucleotides: TGTGCCATCTGTTTAGACAGGAATGAGCAGTTCTTC. Its protein is CAICLDRNEQFF.

The table lists this clonotype with a few counts. The rearrangement uses TRBV20-1 and TRBJ1-5; D might be TRBD1 (5 bases). From germline, CDR1 is DFQATT and CDR2 SNEGSKA (reference sequence). The CDR3 contains 13 residues. V was cut by 3 bases and J by 3 bases, with 9 bases left in between. CDR3 residues: CSARWGINQPQHF. In DNA form, the CDR3 reads TGCAGTGCTAGGTGGGGGATCAATCAGCCCCAGCATTTT.

This clonotype was counted many times. The chain is built from TRBV7-6 and TRBJ1-4; D is perhaps TRBD1 (6 bases). Germline V gene data show CDR1 as SGHVS and CDR2 as FNYEAQ. V was cut by 5 bases and J by 8 bases, with 21 bases left in between. The CDR3 totals 16 residues. CDR3 residues: CASSTSQGQSPEKLFF. The CDR3 region has the DNA TGTGCCAGCAGCACGTCACAGGGCCAATCCCCCGAAAAACTGTTTTTT.

The table lists this clonotype with many counts. The V and J genes are TRBV29-1 and TRBJ2-1, with D perhaps being TRBD1 or TRBD2 (5 bases each). This CDR3 has 13 amino acids. Trimming cost V 6 bases and J 3 bases, with 12 bases left between them. CDR1 and CDR2 from the germline V gene are SQVTM and ANQGSEA. CDR3 amino acids: CSVRGRFYNEQFF. CDR3 DNA sequence: TGCAGCGTGAGGGGCAGGTTCTACAATGAGCAGTTCTTC.

In DNA form, the CDR3 reads TGTGCCAGCAGGACAGGGCCCTCTGGGGCCAACGTCCTGACTTTC. Translation gives CASRTGPSGANVLTF. The V gene is TRBV2, the J gene TRBJ2-6; 7 positions match TRBD1. The germline V gene has CDR1 SNHLY and CDR2 FYNNEI. The CDR3 has 15 amino acids. The V gene end was trimmed by 6 bases and the J gene end by 0 bases; junction bases not matched to a gene: 2.

At least ten counts were recorded for this clonotype. The gene calls are TRBV29-1 and TRBJ2-2; 9 positions agree with TRBD1. This CDR3 spans 14 amino acids. Germline V gene data show CDR1 as SQVTM and CDR2 as ANQGSEA. J lost 3 bases, V lost 7 bases, and 6 bases had no gene match. CDR3 bases: TGCAGCGGGCGGGGACAGGGCGACACCGGGGAGCTGTTTTTT. As protein: CSGRGQGDTGELFF.

This clonotype was counted at least ten times. The gene calls are TRBV29-1 and TRBJ2-5; D is unresolved. The CDR3 runs to 13 residues. CDR1 is SQVTM, CDR2 ANQGSEA, per germline. V was pared by 6 bases and J by 2 bases, with 13 bases between. The CDR3, as DNA: TGCAGCGTCCGAATGGGGTCGCAAGAGACCCAGTACTTC. Its protein product is CSVRMGSQETQYF.

The DNA of the CDR3 is TGCAGTGCTAGAGATTGGTTAGATTTCCGGGACAGAGTTCGGGATCAGCCCCAGCATTTT. Protein product: CSARDWLDFRDRVRDQPQHF. This sequence joins TRBV20-1 and TRBJ1-5; 7 bases line up with TRBD1. Germline CDR1 DFQATT, CDR2 SNEGSKA (reference sequence). The CDR3 is 20 residues long. Trimming took 0 bases from V and 5 from J; bases not matched to a gene: 22.

This clonotype was recorded many times. The V and J genes are TRBV20-1 and TRBJ2-1; no reliable D call. Trimming removed 6 bases from V and 6 bases from J, with 18 bases in between. The CDR3 extends over 14 amino acids. Germline V gives CDR1 DFQATT, CDR2 SNEGSKA (reference sequence). The CDR3 region is CSALLVNPSNEQFF. The CDR3 nucleotides read TGCAGTGCATTATTGGTTAACCCAAGCAATGAGCAGTTCTTC.

This clonotype was observed many times. V gene TRBV28 combines with J gene TRBJ2-2; D remains ambiguous. Trimming cost V 4 bases and J 0 bases, with 15 bases left between them. CDR1 MDHEN and CDR2 SYDVKM come from the germline V gene. This CDR3 has 17 amino acids. CDR3 nucleotides: TGTGCCAGCAGTTCAGCTGGAGCGCTCGCGAACACCGGGGAGCTGTTTTTT. This sequence encodes CASSSAGALANTGELFF.

This clonotype was seen at least ten times. The chain couples TRBV6-4 to TRBJ2-3; D may match TRBD1 or TRBD2 (5 bases each). The CDR3 totals 14 residues. V was clipped by 2 bases and J by 6 bases, with 12 bases between them. CDR1 and CDR2 (germline): MRHNA, SNTAGT. CDR3 amino acids: CASSDTPGSDTQYF. DNA for the CDR3: TGTGCCAGCAGTGACACCCCAGGGAGCGATACGCAGTATTTT.

Many counts were recorded for this clonotype. J is TRBJ2-1 and V is TRBV12-3 or TRBV12-4; D is perhaps TRBD1 (5 bases). V shed 6 bases and J shed 8 bases, with 14 bases lying between them. The CDR3 has 13 amino acids. The CDR3 is CASSISRGYEQFF. CDR3 coding DNA: TGTGCCAGCAGCATAAGTAGGGGCTATGAGCAGTTCTTC.

This clonotype was detected ten times or more. V and J are TRBV5-1 and TRBJ2-5; tentative D call: TRBD2 (5 bases). The V gene lost 2 bases and the J gene lost 3 bases, with 8 bases spanning the gap. This CDR3 has 13 residues. CDR1 and CDR2 from the germline V gene are SGHRS and YFSETQ. The CDR3 spells CASSFPGKETQYF. In nucleotides, the CDR3 is TGCGCCAGCAGCTTTCCGGGAAAAGAGACCCAGTACTTC.

The genes are TRBV7-2 and TRBJ2-5; either TRBD1 or TRBD2 may supply D (6 bases each). The CDR3 consists of 14 residues. Trimming pared 5 bases from V and 4 bases from J, leaving 14 bases between. Germline-derived CDR1 and CDR2 are SGHTA and FQGNSA. CDR3: CASSPGRGRETQYF. The CDR3 DNA sequence: TGTGCCAGCAGCCCGGGTCGGGGGCGAGAGACCCAGTACTTC.

To note about this clonotype: A read error is possible here, since a much larger clone lies one base away. The rearrangement links TRBV29-1 to TRBJ1-5; the D gene is possibly TRBD1 (5 bases). Trimming cost V 5 bases and J 3 bases, with 11 bases left between them. Germline CDR1 SQVTM, CDR2 ANQGSEA. The CDR3 extends over 13 amino acids. CDR3 residues: CSVRQGINQPQHF. The DNA for the CDR3 is TGCAGCGTTCGGCAGGGTATCAATCAGCCCCAGCATTTT.

V gene TRBV27 combines with J gene TRBJ1-6; D gene uncertain. The CDR3 is 14 residues long. V was pared by 6 bases and J by 2 bases, with 8 bases between. Germline CDR1 reads MNHEY; CDR2 reads SMNVEV (reference sequence). The CDR3 is CASRPGTYNSPLHF. CDR3 nucleotide sequence: TGTGCCAGCAGACCCGGAACCTATAATTCACCCCTCCACTTT.

This rearrangement joins TRBV28 to TRBJ2-2, with TRBD2 identical over 14 bases. Germline V gene data show CDR1 as MDHEN and CDR2 as SYDVKM. J gave up 3 bases and V 0 bases, and 0 bases lay outside the gene matches. This CDR3 region has 17 residues. The DNA for the CDR3 is TGTGCCAGCAGTTTATGGGGACTAGCGGGAGACACCGGGGAGCTGTTTTTT. Its protein product is CASSLWGLAGDTGELFF. Looking up the rest from reference TRBV28 and TRBJ2-2 gives the full variable domain: DVKVTQSSRYLVKRTGEKVFLECVQDMDHENMFWYRQDPGLGLRLIYFSYDVKMKEKGDIPEGYSVSREKKERFSLILESASTNQTSMYLCASSLWGLAGDTGELFFGEGSRLTVL.

Concerning this clonotype itself: A much larger clone lies a single base off, so this may be a read error. The chain carries TRBV11-2 and TRBJ2-2; maybe TRBD2 (5 bases). Germline V gene lookup returns CDR1 SGHAT and CDR2 FQNNGV. This CDR3 has 14 residues. The CDR3 loop is CAISPWRVIGELFF. The CDR3 bases are TGTGCCATCAGCCCCTGGCGGGTAATCGGGGAGCTGTTTTTT.

Only a few counts were recorded for this clonotype. The V call is TRBV5-5, the J call TRBJ1-4, with D uncertain. CDR1 is SGHKS and CDR2 is YYEKEE in the germline V gene (reference sequence). The length of the CDR3 is 14 residues. Between the trimmed V and J ends, which lost 2 bases and 7 bases, there was a span of 12 bases. CDR3 amino acids: CASSFGPEGEKLFF. The CDR3 nucleotides read TGTGCCAGCAGCTTCGGCCCTGAGGGTGAAAAACTGTTTTTT.

This clonotype was seen ten or more times. The V gene is TRBV3-1, the J gene TRBJ1-5; unclear D gene. The CDR3 sequence is 16 residues long. The ends were cut back, 4 bases at V and 2 bases at J, with 15 bases in the middle. CDR1 is LGHDT, CDR2 YNNKEL, per germline (reference sequence). In DNA form, the CDR3 reads TGTGCCAGCAGCCCCTTCGGAGGAGAAGGCAATCAGCCCCAGCATTTT. It codes for CASSPFGGEGNQPQHF.

This clonotype was seen more than once but under ten times. The chain joins TRBV28 to TRBJ2-2; 10 nucleotides align to TRBD2. The germline V gene has CDR1 MDHEN and CDR2 SYDVKM. V was clipped by 7 bases and J by 6 bases; unmatched bases: 2. The CDR3 has 13 residues. This CDR3 reads CASTSGGAGELFF. The DNA of the CDR3 is TGTGCCAGCACCAGCGGGGGGGCCGGGGAGCTGTTTTTT.

This clonotype came up many times. V and J are TRBV6-6 and TRBJ1-2; D possibly corresponds to TRBD1 (6 bases). With 5 bases removed from V and 3 bases from J, the gap between germline ends came to 10 bases. Germline CDR1 is MNHNY and CDR2 is SVGAGI (reference sequence). The CDR3 is 13 residues long. The CDR3, as DNA: TGTGCCAGCAGTCAACAGGGATACTATGGCTACACCTTC. Translating gives CASSQQGYYGYTF.

This clonotype was recorded many times. The chain is built from TRBV20-1 and TRBJ2-1, with a possible D match to TRBD2 (6 bases). The V end lost 5 bases, the J end lost 7 bases, and 15 bases lay between the germline ends. CDR1 DFQATT and CDR2 SNEGSKA come from the germline V gene (reference sequence). The CDR3 consists of 13 residues. DNA of the CDR3: TGCAGTGCTCACCGGGAGTTCAGTAATGAGCAGTTCTTC. This codes for CSAHREFSNEQFF.

By sample share, this clonotype is medium-sized. The chain uses TRBV12-3 or TRBV12-4 and TRBJ2-3, with 9 nucleotides matching TRBD2. This CDR3 region has 17 residues. V gave up 5 bases and J gave up 4 bases; unmatched junction bases: 13. The CDR3 sequence is CASSKPGLARVSDTQYF. In nucleotides, the CDR3 is TGTGCCAGCAGTAAGCCGGGACTAGCTAGGGTTTCAGATACGCAGTATTTT.

This clonotype was observed a handful of times. The chain carries TRBV29-1 and TRBJ1-1; 8 bases line up with TRBD1. This CDR3 is built from 13 residues. J lost 5 bases, V lost 6 bases, and 8 bases had no gene match. Germline assignment: CDR1 SQVTM and CDR2 ANQGSEA. The CDR3 sequence is CSVGQGMWTEAFF. CDR3 bases: TGCAGCGTAGGACAGGGTATGTGGACTGAAGCTTTCTTT. The variable domain in full, completed from reference TRBV29-1 and TRBJ1-1, reads SAVISQKPSRDICQRGTSLTIQCQVDSQVTMMFWYRQQPGQSLTLIATANQGSEATYESGFVIDKFPISRPNLTFSTLTVSNMSPEDSSIYLCSVGQGMWTEAFFGQGTRLTVV.